What follows are 12 T cell receptor beta chains derived from one specimen sequenced in a study of CD8 T cells in ankylosing spondylitis. TCRdb reprocessed the 5' RACE reads with MiXCR, giving one entry per CDR3 protein. The table records 200,000 to 250,000 distinct CDR3 sequences, around 10% of them present only once. The sequenced material came from blood, either unsorted or a sorted T cell fraction (not recorded which). These receptor sequences come from a male donor with ankylosing spondylitis or in good health (not recorded which).

This clonotype showed up many times. The chain joins TRBV7-8 to TRBJ2-1; D is ambiguous. Trimming took 0 bases from V and 0 from J, leaving 15 bases between them. Germline V gene lookup returns CDR1 SGHVS and CDR2 FQNEAQ. CDR3 size: 18 residues. CDR3 sequence: CASSLASWAGNSYNEQFF. DNA of the CDR3: TGTGCCAGCAGCTTAGCGTCCTGGGCAGGAAACTCCTACAATGAGCAGTTCTTC.

This clonotype was counted at least ten times. The CDR3 loop reads CASSSSGLYPGNTIYF. The DNA of the CDR3 is TGTGCCAGCAGCTCTTCGGGGCTTTACCCTGGAAACACCATATATTTT. The chain combines TRBV11-2 with TRBJ1-3; possible D gene TRBD1, 5 bases. V lost 4 bases and J 2 bases, leaving 15 bases between the germline ends. This CDR3 region has 16 residues. Germline assignment: CDR1 SGHAT and CDR2 FQNNGV.

V gene TRBV29-1 combines with J gene TRBJ2-1, with D hard to call. CDR3 length: 14 amino acids. The V and J ends lost 4 bases and 0 bases respectively, with 10 bases between them. The germline V gene has CDR1 SQVTM and CDR2 ANQGSEA. CDR3 amino acids: CSVGVTSSYNEQFF. The CDR3 coding sequence is TGCAGCGTTGGGGTCACAAGCTCCTACAATGAGCAGTTCTTC.

In this sample, this clonotype turned up many times. This sequence joins TRBV20-1 and TRBJ2-1; D is unclear. There are 12 residues in the CDR3. V lost 3 bases to trimming and J lost 7 bases, with 10 bases between them. CDR1 is DFQATT, CDR2 SNEGSKA, per germline (reference sequence). In DNA form, the CDR3 reads TGCAGTGCTAGGAGCCAGATTAATGAGCAGTTCTTC. Its translation is CSARSQINEQFF.

At least ten counts were recorded for this clonotype. This chain joins TRBV7-8 and TRBJ2-2; 8 bases are shared with TRBD1. V was pared by 3 bases and J by 6 bases, with 9 bases of the junction left unmatched. The CDR3 is 16 residues long. Germline values: CDR1 SGHVS, CDR2 FQNEAQ. The DNA of the CDR3 is TGTGCCAGCAGCTTTCAGACAGGGGCCGTCCCCGGGGAGCTGTTTTTT. Encoded protein: CASSFQTGAVPGELFF.

This clonotype has at least ten counts. This chain uses TRBV20-1 with TRBJ2-7, with D possibly TRBD2 on 7 matching bases. V was cut by 2 bases and J by 2 bases, with 16 bases left in between. Germline CDR1 is DFQATT and CDR2 is SNEGSKA (reference sequence). The length of the CDR3 is 15 residues. This CDR3 reads CSARPRGDYTYEQYF. CDR3 in DNA: TGCAGTGCTAGACCTAGGGGGGACTACACCTACGAGCAGTACTTC.

For the CDR3, the DNA is TGTGCCAGCAGTGTCCTAGCGGGAGAAGTAGGCGAGCAGTACTTC. It specifies CASSVLAGEVGEQYF. The chain recombines TRBV6-1 with TRBJ2-7; 10 bases line up with TRBD2. V shed 4 bases, J shed 6 bases, and the junction held 9 bases outside the gene matches. This CDR3 is 15 amino acids long. Per germline, CDR1 MNHNS and CDR2 SASEGT.

The chain links TRBV18 to TRBJ1-2; D is perhaps TRBD1 (6 bases). The germline CDR1 and CDR2 sequences are KGHSH and LQKENI. V lost 1 base and J lost 8, with 11 bases in between. The CDR3 sequence is 13 residues long. CDR3 region: CASSPRNREGYTF. CDR3 coding DNA: TGTGCCAGCTCACCACGGAACAGGGAGGGCTACACCTTC.

The chain recombines TRBV12-3 or TRBV12-4 with TRBJ2-2, with a weak D call TRBD1 (5 bases). V gave up 3 bases and J gave up 7 bases, with 12 bases separating them. CDR3 length: 14 amino acids. CDR3 protein: CASSFQVGRGELFF. The CDR3, as DNA: TGTGCCAGCAGTTTTCAGGTGGGGCGCGGGGAGCTGTTTTTT.

This clonotype was found many times. The chain employs TRBV12-3 or TRBV12-4 and TRBJ2-7; D call uncertain. This CDR3 spans 13 amino acids. V dropped 10 bases and J dropped 4 bases, with 17 bases sitting between them. This CDR3 reads CATAQSSNYEQYF. The CDR3 nucleotides are TGTGCCACCGCACAATCTTCAAATTACGAGCAGTACTTC.

The sample holds a few counts of this clonotype. The chain has TRBV28 and TRBJ2-7; perhaps TRBD2 as D (5 bases). The V end was cut by 9 bases, the J end by 7 bases, with 22 bases between. Germline V gene lookup returns CDR1 MDHEN and CDR2 SYDVKM. CDR3 length: 14 amino acids. CDR3 loop: CASQSLAPGGEQYF. CDR3 in DNA: TGTGCCAGTCAATCTTTAGCGCCCGGCGGAGAGCAGTACTTC.

The rearrangement joins TRBV30 to TRBJ1-2; tentative D call: TRBD1 (5 bases). Trimming pared 2 bases from V and 3 bases from J, leaving 13 bases between. The CDR3 length is 14 residues. In germline, CDR1 is GTSNPN, CDR2 SVGIG (reference sequence). CDR3 in amino acids: CAWSWAGSHYGYTF. Written as DNA, the CDR3 is TGTGCCTGGAGTTGGGCAGGGTCCCACTATGGCTACACCTTC.